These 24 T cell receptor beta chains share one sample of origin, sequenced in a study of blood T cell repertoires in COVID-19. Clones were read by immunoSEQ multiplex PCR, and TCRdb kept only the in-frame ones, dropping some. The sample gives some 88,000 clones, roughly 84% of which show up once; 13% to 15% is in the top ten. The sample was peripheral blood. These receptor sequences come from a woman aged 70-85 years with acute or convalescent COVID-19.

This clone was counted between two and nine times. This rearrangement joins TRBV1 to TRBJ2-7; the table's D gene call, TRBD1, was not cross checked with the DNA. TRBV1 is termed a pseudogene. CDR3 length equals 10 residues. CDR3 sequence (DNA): TGCACCAGCAGTAGGACAGCCGAGTACGTC. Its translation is CTSSRTAEYV.

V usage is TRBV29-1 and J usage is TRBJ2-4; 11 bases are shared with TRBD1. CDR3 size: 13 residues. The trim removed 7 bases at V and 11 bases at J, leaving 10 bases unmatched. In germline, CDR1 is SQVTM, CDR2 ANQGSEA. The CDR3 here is CSAVDRGLGVQYF. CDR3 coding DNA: TGCAGCGCCGTGGACAGGGGGCTTGGTGTTCAGTACTTC.

The DNA for the CDR3 is TGTGCCAGCAGCCGAGACGGGGGGGCCCACAATGAGCAGTTCTTC. Translating gives CASSRDGGAHNEQFF. V usage is TRBV3-1 (or the pseudogene TRBV3-2) and J usage is TRBJ2-1; 8 bases agree with TRBD2. The germline V gene encodes CDR1 LGHDT and CDR2 YNNKEL (reference sequence). Trimming removed 4 bases from V and 5 bases from J; junction bases left unmatched: 7. CDR3 length: 15 amino acids.

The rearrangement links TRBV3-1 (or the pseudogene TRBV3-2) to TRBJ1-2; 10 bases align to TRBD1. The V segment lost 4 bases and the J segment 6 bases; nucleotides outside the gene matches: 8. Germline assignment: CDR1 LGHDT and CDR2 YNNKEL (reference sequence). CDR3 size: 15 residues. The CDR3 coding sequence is TGTGCCAGCAGCCGCGGCCCGGGACAGGGGAATGGCTACACCTTC. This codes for CASSRGPGQGNGYTF.

The CDR3 here is CASSFATTGNTIYF. In DNA, the CDR3 is TGTGCCAGCAGTTTTGCAACTACCGGAAACACCATATATTTT. The chain couples TRBV28 to TRBJ1-3; D is undetermined. CDR1 and CDR2 from the germline V gene are MDHEN and SYDVKM. V dropped 3 bases and J dropped 4 bases, with 10 bases sitting between them. The CDR3 covers 14 residues. Together with reference TRBV28 and TRBJ1-3, the CDR3 gives the full variable domain: DVKVTQSSRYLVKRTGEKVFLECVQDMDHENMFWYRQDPGLGLRLIYFSYDVKMKEKGDIPEGYSVSREKKERFSLILESASTNQTSMYLCASSFATTGNTIYFGEGSWLTVV.

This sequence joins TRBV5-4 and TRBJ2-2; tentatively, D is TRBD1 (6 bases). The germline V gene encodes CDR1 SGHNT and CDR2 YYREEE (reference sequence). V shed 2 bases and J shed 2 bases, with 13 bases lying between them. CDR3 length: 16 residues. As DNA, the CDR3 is TGTGCCAGCAGCTTCGGACAGCCCATCAACACCGGGGAGCTGTTTTTT. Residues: CASSFGQPINTGELFF.

The CDR3 loop is CASSKTTGGNYGYTF. CDR3 DNA sequence: TGTGCCAGCAGTAAGACGACAGGGGGGAACTATGGCTACACCTTC. The chain uses TRBV5-4 and TRBJ1-2, with 9 bases identical to TRBD1. J lost 2 bases, V lost 5 bases, and 7 bases had no gene match. The CDR3 has 15 residues. From germline, CDR1 is SGHNT and CDR2 YYREEE (reference sequence).

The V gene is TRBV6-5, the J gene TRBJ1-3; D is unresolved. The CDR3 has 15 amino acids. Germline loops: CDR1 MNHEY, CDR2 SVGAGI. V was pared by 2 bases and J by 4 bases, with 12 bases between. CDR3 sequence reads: CASSYTRGGGNTIYF. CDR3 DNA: TGTGCCAGCAGTTACACCCGAGGAGGGGGAAACACCATATATTTT.

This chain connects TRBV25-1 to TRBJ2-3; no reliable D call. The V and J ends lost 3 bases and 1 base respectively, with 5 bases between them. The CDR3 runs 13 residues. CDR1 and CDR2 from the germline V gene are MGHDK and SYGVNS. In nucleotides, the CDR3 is TGTGCCAGCAGTGACCAGGGCACAGATACGCAGTATTTT. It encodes CASSDQGTDTQYF.

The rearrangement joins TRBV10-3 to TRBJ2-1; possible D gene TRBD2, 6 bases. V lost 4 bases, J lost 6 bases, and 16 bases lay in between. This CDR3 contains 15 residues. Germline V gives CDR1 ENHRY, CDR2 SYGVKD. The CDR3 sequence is CAISALGTEPNEQFF. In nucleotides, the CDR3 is TGTGCCATCAGTGCCCTCGGGACTGAACCCAATGAGCAGTTCTTC.

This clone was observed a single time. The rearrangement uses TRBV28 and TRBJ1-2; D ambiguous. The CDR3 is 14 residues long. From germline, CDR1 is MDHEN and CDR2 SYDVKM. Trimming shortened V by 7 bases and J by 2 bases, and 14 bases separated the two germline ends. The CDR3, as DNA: TGTGCCAGCACCACCACGAGCGGAAACTATGGCTACACCTTC. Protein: CASTTTSGNYGYTF.

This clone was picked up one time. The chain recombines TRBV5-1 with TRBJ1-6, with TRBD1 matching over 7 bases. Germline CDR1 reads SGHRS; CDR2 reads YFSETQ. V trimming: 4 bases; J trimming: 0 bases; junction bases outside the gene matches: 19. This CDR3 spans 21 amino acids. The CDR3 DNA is TGCGCCAGCAGCAGTGGACAGGTATTTGGGTCCGGCAGCTCCTATAATTCACCCCTCCACTTT. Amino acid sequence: CASSSGQVFGSGSSYNSPLHF.

Here the CDR3 reads CATSENRVGNGYTF. CDR3 in DNA: TGTGCCACCAGTGAAAACAGGGTCGGGAATGGCTACACCTTC. This chain links TRBV24-1 with TRBJ1-2, with D possibly TRBD1 on 6 matching bases. The CDR3 is 14 amino acids. V was cut by 4 bases and J by 6 bases, with 14 bases left in between. Germline V gives CDR1 KGHDR, CDR2 SFDVKD.

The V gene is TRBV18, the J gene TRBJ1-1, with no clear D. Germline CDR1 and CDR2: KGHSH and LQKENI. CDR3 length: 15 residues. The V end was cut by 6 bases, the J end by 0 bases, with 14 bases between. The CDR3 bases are TGTGCCAGCTCCCTAGGTGGAGTTTTGAACACTGAAGCTTTCTTT. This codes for CASSLGGVLNTEAFF.

This CDR3 reads CASSFTGGHNEQFF. CDR3 nucleotide sequence: TGTGCCAGCAGTTTTACAGGGGGACACAATGAGCAGTTCTTC. The J gene is TRBJ2-1, the V gene TRBV7-9; 8 bases line up with TRBD1. The CDR3 totals 14 residues. Trimming at V came to 6 bases and at J to 5 bases, leaving 6 bases not matched to a gene. Germline-derived CDR1 and CDR2 are SEHNR and FQNEAQ (reference sequence).

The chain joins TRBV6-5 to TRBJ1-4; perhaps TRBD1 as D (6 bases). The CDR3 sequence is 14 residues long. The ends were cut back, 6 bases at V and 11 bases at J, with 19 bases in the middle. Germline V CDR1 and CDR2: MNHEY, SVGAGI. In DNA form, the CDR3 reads TGTGCCAGCAGCCAGCCTGGGGGCGCGGAGAAACTGTTTTTT. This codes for CASSQPGGAEKLFF.

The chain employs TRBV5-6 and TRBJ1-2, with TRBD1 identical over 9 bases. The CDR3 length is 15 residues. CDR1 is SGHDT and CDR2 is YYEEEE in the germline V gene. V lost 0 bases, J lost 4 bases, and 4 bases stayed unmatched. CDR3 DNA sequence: TGTGCCAGCAGCTTGGTGACAGGGGGTACCTATGGCTACACCTTC. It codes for CASSLVTGGTYGYTF.

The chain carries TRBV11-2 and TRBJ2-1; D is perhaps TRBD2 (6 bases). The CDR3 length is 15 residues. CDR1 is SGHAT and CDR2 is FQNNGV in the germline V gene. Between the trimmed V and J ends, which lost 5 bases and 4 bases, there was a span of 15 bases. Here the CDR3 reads CASSKDGRSYNEQFF. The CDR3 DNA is TGTGCCAGCAGCAAAGACGGGAGATCTTACAATGAGCAGTTCTTC.

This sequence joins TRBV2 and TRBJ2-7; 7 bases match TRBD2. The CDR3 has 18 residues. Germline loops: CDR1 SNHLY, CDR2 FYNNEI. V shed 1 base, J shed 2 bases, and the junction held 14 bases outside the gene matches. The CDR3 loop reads CASSEGIWEGSPAYEQYV. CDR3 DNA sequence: TGTGCCAGCAGTGAAGGGATTTGGGAGGGGTCTCCCGCCTACGAGCAGTACGTC.

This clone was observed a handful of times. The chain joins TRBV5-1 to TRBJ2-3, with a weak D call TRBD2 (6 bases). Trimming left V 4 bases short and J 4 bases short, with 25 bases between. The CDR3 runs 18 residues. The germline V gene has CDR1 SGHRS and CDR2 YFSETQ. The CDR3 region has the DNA TGCGCCAGCAGCGTCCCACCGGGGCCTAGGGAGCGGGCAGATACGCAGTATTTT. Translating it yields CASSVPPGPRERADTQYF.

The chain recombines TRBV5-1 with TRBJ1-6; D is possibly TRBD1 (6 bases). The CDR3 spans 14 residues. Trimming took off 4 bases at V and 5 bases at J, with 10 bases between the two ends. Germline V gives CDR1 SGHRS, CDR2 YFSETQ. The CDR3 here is CASSLDRNNSPLHF. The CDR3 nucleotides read TGCGCCAGCAGCCTCGACAGGAATAATTCACCCCTCCACTTT. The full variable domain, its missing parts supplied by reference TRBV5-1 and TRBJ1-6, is KAGVTQTPRYLIKTRGQQVTLSCSPISGHRSVSWYQQTPGQGLQFLFEYFSETQRNKGNFPGRFSGRQFSNSRSEMNVSTLELGDSALYLCASSLDRNNSPLHFGNGTRLTVT.

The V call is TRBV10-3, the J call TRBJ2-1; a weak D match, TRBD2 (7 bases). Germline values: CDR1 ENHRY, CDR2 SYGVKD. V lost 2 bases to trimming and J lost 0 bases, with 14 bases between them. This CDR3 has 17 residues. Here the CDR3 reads CAISEPGGPSSYNEQFF. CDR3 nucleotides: TGTGCCATCAGTGAGCCGGGGGGCCCCAGCTCCTACAATGAGCAGTTCTTC.

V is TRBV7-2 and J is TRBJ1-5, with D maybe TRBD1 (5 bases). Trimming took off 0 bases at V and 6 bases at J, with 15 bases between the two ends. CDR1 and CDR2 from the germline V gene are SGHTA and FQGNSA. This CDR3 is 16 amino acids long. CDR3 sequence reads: CASSLAGGGFSQPQHF. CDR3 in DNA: TGTGCCAGCAGCTTAGCAGGCGGGGGATTCTCTCAGCCCCAGCATTTT. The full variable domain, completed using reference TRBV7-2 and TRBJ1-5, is GAGVSQSPSNKVTEKGKDVELRCDPISGHTALYWYRQSLGQGLEFLIYFQGNSAPDKSGLPSDRFSAERTGGSVSTLTIQRTQQEDSAVYLCASSLAGGGFSQPQHFGDGTRLSIL.

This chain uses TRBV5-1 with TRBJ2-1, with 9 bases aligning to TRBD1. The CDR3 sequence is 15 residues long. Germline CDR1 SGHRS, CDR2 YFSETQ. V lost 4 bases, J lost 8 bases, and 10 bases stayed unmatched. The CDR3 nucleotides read TGCGCCAGCAGCAAACAGGGGGCGCATCCAGATGAGCAGTTCTTC. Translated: CASSKQGAHPDEQFF.